The 30 T cell receptor beta chains below come from one sample, sequenced in a study of blood T cells in healthy people across ages. A second PCR of 7 to 11 cycles used a sample-barcoded 5' primer and a J-beta primer mix. TCRdb fed the 5' RACE reads into MiXCR, producing one record per CDR3 protein. Among 780,000 or so distinct CDR3 sequences listed, approximately 53% were seen once. Sequencing input: blood. All receptors come from a man older than 75 in good health.

This clonotype was recorded at least ten times. The chain has TRBV7-9 and TRBJ2-5, with D possibly being TRBD1 (5 bases). Germline V lookup: CDR1 SEHNR, CDR2 FQNEAQ (reference sequence). The CDR3 runs 14 residues. V lost 5 bases to trimming and J lost 4 bases, with 14 bases between them. Here the CDR3 DNA reads TGTGCCAGCAGCCAGACAGTAGGCGGAGAGACCCAGTACTTC. Protein product: CASSQTVGGETQYF.

The gene calls are TRBV3-1 and TRBJ2-1; 7 bases are shared with TRBD2. V shed 2 bases, J shed 6 bases, and the junction held 16 bases outside the gene matches. This CDR3 has 18 amino acids. Germline V gene data show CDR1 as LGHDT and CDR2 as YNNKEL (reference sequence). The CDR3 spells CASSQIWRGRLLFNEQFF. The CDR3 DNA reads TGTGCCAGCAGCCAAATTTGGCGGGGGAGACTGTTGTTCAATGAGCAGTTCTTC.

The chain couples TRBV28 to TRBJ2-3, with D possibly matching TRBD2 (6 bases). Germline V gene data show CDR1 as MDHEN and CDR2 as SYDVKM. V was clipped by 5 bases and J by 14 bases, with 23 bases between them. The CDR3 is 14 residues long. The CDR3 DNA reads TGTGCCAGCAGTAGGGAAACGGAGGGTAGATACGCGTATTTT. Amino acids: CASSRETEGRYAYF.

The rearrangement links TRBV6-6 to TRBJ1-1; possibly TRBD1 for D (5 bases). Trimming left V 10 bases short and J 7 bases short, with 25 bases between. Germline CDR1 and CDR2: MNHNY and SVGAGI (reference sequence). The CDR3 is 15 amino acids. The CDR3 is CATWGLAGGTDEAFF. The CDR3 bases are TGTGCCACCTGGGGACTTGCAGGAGGAACGGATGAAGCTTTCTTT.

This clonotype has more than one count but fewer than ten. The rearrangement uses TRBV28 and TRBJ1-5, with D uncertain. CDR1 is MDHEN, CDR2 SYDVKM, per germline. Trimming took 5 bases from V and 11 from J, leaving 10 bases between them. The CDR3 is 11 amino acids. The chain's CDR3 is CASSPLGAQHF. Here the CDR3 DNA reads TGTGCCAGCAGTCCCCTTGGAGCCCAGCATTTT.

In its sample, this clonotype was seen a few times. The chain uses TRBV5-1 and TRBJ2-3, with D possibly TRBD2 on 6 matching bases. This CDR3 region has 15 residues. Germline lookup yields CDR1 SGHRS and CDR2 YFSETQ. The V end was cut by 0 bases, the J end by 2 bases, with 10 bases between. This chain's CDR3 is CASSLALALTDTQYF. The CDR3, as DNA: TGCGCCAGCAGCTTGGCTCTAGCGCTCACAGATACGCAGTATTTT.

The table lists this clonotype with a few counts. The chain couples TRBV20-1 to TRBJ1-5, with D perhaps TRBD1 (5 bases). Per germline, CDR1 DFQATT and CDR2 SNEGSKA (reference sequence). The V and J ends lost 5 bases and 10 bases respectively, with 18 bases between them. This CDR3 contains 13 residues. The chain's CDR3 is CSAPRQGPSPQHF. DNA of the CDR3: TGCAGTGCTCCCCGGCAGGGCCCATCCCCCCAGCATTTT.

A word on this clonotype: This sequence may be a read error, since a much larger clone differs from it by one base. The rearrangement uses TRBV29-1 and TRBJ2-1, with TRBD2 as a possible D gene (6 bases). The DNA end is more similar to TRBJ2-7, so the J call may be wrong. Looked up from germline, CDR1 is SQVTM and CDR2 is ANQGSEA. The CDR3 contains 13 residues. The CDR3 region has the DNA TGCAGCGCCCAGCGCGGGACGGGGAATGAGCAGTACTTC. Translating gives CSAQRGTGNEQYF.

The chain joins TRBV6-5 to TRBJ2-3, with 9 bases identical to TRBD1. The V gene's germline CDR1 is MNHEY and CDR2 SVGAGI. Trimming took 6 bases from V and 14 from J; bases not matched to a gene: 18. The CDR3 runs to 15 residues. The chain's CDR3 is CASRPGQGKHRYAYF. Written as DNA, the CDR3 is TGTGCCAGCAGGCCGGGACAGGGAAAGCACAGATACGCGTATTTT.

The J gene is TRBJ2-1, the V gene TRBV6-2 or TRBV6-3; 7 bases fit TRBD2. V was clipped by 6 bases and J by 0 bases; unmatched bases: 5. This CDR3 is built from 15 residues. CDR1 and CDR2 from the germline V gene are MNHEY and SVGEGT. The DNA for the CDR3 is TGTGCCAGCAGCCGGGTAGCGGGCTCCTACAATGAGCAGTTCTTC. Amino acids: CASSRVAGSYNEQFF.

The CDR3 region is CASSLPQAGGYTF. The CDR3 DNA sequence: TGCGCCAGCAGCTTGCCCCAAGCGGGTGGCTACACCTTC. The rearrangement joins TRBV5-1 to TRBJ1-2; no reliable D call. This CDR3 contains 13 residues. Germline V gene data show CDR1 as SGHRS and CDR2 as YFSETQ. With 1 base removed from V and 7 bases from J, the gap between germline ends came to 11 bases.

The V gene is TRBV5-1, the J gene TRBJ2-4; the match to TRBD2 covers 10 bases. The J call may be faulty, since TRBJ2-5 better matches the DNA end. This CDR3 contains 16 residues. CDR1 SGHRS and CDR2 YFSETQ come from the germline V gene. CDR3 in DNA: TGCGCCAGCAGCTTGGCGCTAGCGGGAGCCGGAGAGACCCAGTACTTC. It specifies CASSLALAGAGETQYF.

The chain employs TRBV20-1 and TRBJ1-6; D is perhaps TRBD1 (5 bases). The germline V gene encodes CDR1 DFQATT and CDR2 SNEGSKA (reference sequence). The CDR3 has 16 residues. V lost 2 bases and J lost 6, with 17 bases in between. CDR3 DNA sequence: TGCAGTGCTAGACTACCCCTGGGGGGGACTAATTCACCCCTCCACTTT. Translating it yields CSARLPLGGTNSPLHF.

The V and J genes are TRBV18 and TRBJ2-4; D is uncertain. The CDR3 has 15 amino acids. Trimming pared 2 bases from V and 0 bases from J, leaving 8 bases between. In germline, CDR1 is KGHSH, CDR2 LQKENI. CDR3 nucleotides: TGTGCCAGCTCACCATACTTAGCAGCCAAAAACATTCAGTACTTC. It translates to CASSPYLAAKNIQYF.

There are a few counts of this clonotype. The gene calls are TRBV5-1 and TRBJ2-4; 12 bases map to TRBD1. The J call could be wrong; TRBJ2-7 is a better fit for the DNA end. CDR1 is SGHRS and CDR2 is YFSETQ in the germline V gene. The CDR3 is made up of 16 amino acids. The CDR3 region has the DNA TGCGCCAGCACCCTAACCGGGACAGGGGGCGCCTACGAGCAGTACTTC. This codes for CASTLTGTGGAYEQYF.

This clonotype was recorded only once. The rearrangement uses TRBV2 and TRBJ1-2; D is unresolved. Germline CDR1 is SNHLY and CDR2 is FYNNEI. Trimming took off 2 bases at V and 0 bases at J, with 13 bases between the two ends. CDR3 length: 16 residues. CDR3: CASSENGLEANYGYTF. In DNA, the CDR3 is TGTGCCAGCAGTGAAAACGGATTAGAAGCTAACTATGGCTACACCTTC.

V gene TRBV20-1 combines with J gene TRBJ2-7, with 16 bases fitting TRBD2. The germline V gene has CDR1 DFQATT and CDR2 SNEGSKA (reference sequence). J gave up 7 bases and V 6 bases, and 12 bases lay outside the gene matches. CDR3 length equals 16 residues. This CDR3 is CSAMDGGLAGGNEQYF. The CDR3 DNA reads TGCAGTGCCATGGATGGGGGACTAGCGGGAGGGAATGAGCAGTACTTC.

This chain connects TRBV9 to TRBJ2-1, with 12 nucleotides matching TRBD2. CDR3 size: 15 residues. J was trimmed by 7 bases and V by 3 bases; bases with no gene match: 5. The germline V gene encodes CDR1 SGDLS and CDR2 YYNGEE. CDR3 sequence reads: CASSGTSGTMNEQFF. CDR3 DNA sequence: TGTGCCAGCAGCGGGACTAGCGGGACTATGAATGAGCAGTTCTTC.

The sample holds a few counts of this clonotype. The chain employs TRBV27 and TRBJ2-5; tentatively, D is TRBD2 (5 bases). The germline V gene has CDR1 MNHEY and CDR2 SMNVEV (reference sequence). The CDR3 loop spans 15 amino acids. The V end lost 5 bases, the J end lost 0 bases, and 13 bases lay between the germline ends. CDR3 sequence: CASSSEGRYQETQYF. CDR3 nucleotide sequence: TGTGCCAGCAGTAGTGAGGGAAGGTACCAAGAGACCCAGTACTTC.

This chain links TRBV21-1 with TRBJ2-7; the table's D call, TRBD2, was not checked against the DNA. TRBV21-1 is described as a pseudogene. There are 17 residues in the CDR3. CDR3 residues: CASSTLELAFSSYEQYF. CDR3 DNA sequence: TGTGCCAGCAGCACCCTTGAACTAGCGTTCTCCTCCTACGAGCAGTACTTC.

About this clonotype: At one end the junction does not follow the germline gene, possibly because of a read error. The chain is built from TRBV7-6 and TRBJ2-7; 7 bases are a match to TRBD2. Germline CDR1 and CDR2: SGHVS and FNYEAQ. This CDR3 has 14 amino acids. For the CDR3, the DNA is TGTGCCAGCAGCTTAATGACTAGCTCCAACGAGCAGTACTTC. It encodes CASSLMTSSNEQYF.

V usage is TRBV12-3 or TRBV12-4 and J usage is TRBJ2-2; D unclear. The V end was cut by 2 bases, the J end by 3 bases, with 4 bases between. The CDR3 is 13 residues long. CDR3 loop: CASSLKHTGELFF. CDR3 DNA sequence: TGTGCCAGCAGTTTAAAGCACACCGGGGAGCTGTTTTTT.

The chain combines TRBV28 with TRBJ2-7; 8 bases match TRBD1. The germline gives CDR1 MDHEN, CDR2 SYDVKM. This CDR3 has 16 residues. Trimming at V came to 7 bases and at J to 2 bases, leaving 13 bases not matched to a gene. The CDR3 here is CASITGGGNEPYEQYF. The CDR3 nucleotides read TGTGCCAGCATCACAGGGGGAGGAAACGAACCCTACGAGCAGTACTTC.

The chain links TRBV6-2 or TRBV6-3 to TRBJ2-1; possible D gene TRBD2, 6 bases. This CDR3 is 14 amino acids long. The germline V and J ends were trimmed by 4 bases and 10 bases, with 17 bases remaining between them. Germline V gives CDR1 MNHEY, CDR2 SVGEGT. CDR3 in amino acids: CASSSGTRGVEQFF. In nucleotides, the CDR3 is TGTGCCAGCAGTTCCGGGACTCGGGGAGTAGAGCAGTTCTTC.

The rearrangement uses TRBV11-2 and TRBJ1-2, with 8 bases matching TRBD1. CDR1 SGHAT and CDR2 FQNNGV come from the germline V gene. This CDR3 has 15 residues. V was clipped by 5 bases and J by 4 bases; unmatched bases: 9. In DNA, the CDR3 is TGTGCCAGCAGCCCTTCGACAGGGGCCGTCTATGGCTACACCTTC. Translated, it gives CASSPSTGAVYGYTF.

This clonotype turned up a few times. The rearrangement links TRBV10-3 to TRBJ2-2; 7 bases are shared with TRBD1. The ends lost 3 bases at V and 2 bases at J; junction bases unmatched: 9. CDR3 length equals 17 residues. The germline V gene encodes CDR1 ENHRY and CDR2 SYGVKD. CDR3: CAISDPRDRKNTGELFF. The CDR3 nucleotides read TGTGCCATCAGTGATCCCCGGGACAGAAAAAACACCGGGGAGCTGTTTTTT.

The chain is built from TRBV20-1 and TRBJ1-2, with 7 bases identical to TRBD1. The CDR3 has 16 residues. Trimming cost V 5 bases and J 3 bases; bases outside gene matches: 15. Germline V gene lookup returns CDR1 DFQATT and CDR2 SNEGSKA (reference sequence). CDR3 in amino acids: CSAPRGGVDRDYGYTF. The CDR3 DNA follows: TGCAGTGCTCCGCGAGGGGGGGTCGACAGGGACTATGGCTACACCTTC.

This clonotype was counted between two and nine times. The rearrangement links TRBV2 to TRBJ2-6; no clear D gene. CDR1 is SNHLY and CDR2 is FYNNEI in the germline V gene. The CDR3 sequence is 16 residues long. Trimming took off 0 bases at V and 0 bases at J, with 6 bases between the two ends. CDR3 sequence: CASSEALPSGANVLTF. For the CDR3, the DNA is TGTGCCAGCAGTGAAGCGCTTCCCTCTGGGGCCAACGTCCTGACTTTC.

This clonotype was recorded a few times. The V and J genes are TRBV20-1 and TRBJ1-1; TRBD1 matches 9 bases. The CDR3 totals 13 residues. In germline, CDR1 is DFQATT, CDR2 SNEGSKA (reference sequence). V was clipped by 6 bases and J by 5 bases; unmatched bases: 7. The CDR3 sequence is CSAAGQGGTEAFF. The CDR3 coding sequence is TGCAGTGCGGCGGGACAGGGTGGGACTGAAGCTTTCTTT.

A remark on this clonotype: At one boundary the junction diverges from the germline segment, which might be a read error. The V call is TRBV29-1, the J call TRBJ2-3, with a tentative D call TRBD1 (6 bases). CDR3 length equals 15 residues. The germline V gene encodes CDR1 SQVTM and CDR2 ANQGSEA. Here the CDR3 DNA reads TGTAGCGTTGAGGGGGTACTCACTAGCACAGATACGCAGTATTTT. Translation gives CSVEGVLTSTDTQYF.